This T cell receptor (beta chain) was recorded in a study of blood T cell repertoires in COVID-19. Study-level background: Samples representing acute and convalescent COVID-19 were sourced from the United States, Italy and Spain.

Germline loops: CDR1 KGHSH, CDR2 LQKENI. CDR3 length: 14 residues. V lost 2 bases and J lost 6, with 11 bases in between. This clone was seen once. Produced via immunoSEQ multiplex PCR; TCRdb's table is partial and in-frame only. The sample includes around 120,000 clones, roughly 72% of them seen just once. Sequenced material: peripheral blood. The rearrangement joins TRBV18 to TRBJ2-1; TRBD1 is a possible D gene (5 bases). The sequence derives from an elderly man with acute or convalescent COVID-19. The CDR3 DNA follows: TGTGCCAGCTCACCAGGGGCCGCGTTCAATGAGCAGTTCTTC. Translated: CASSPGAAFNEQFF.